This TCR beta chain was profiled in a study of T cells after yellow fever vaccination. About the research overall: Fractions of low cell number were prepared using SMART-Seq v4 Ultra Low Input. Study findings and constraints: The bulk population could contribute abundant contaminating clonotypes to FACS-sorted repertoires. Clones from primary vaccination mostly reappeared after the booster (roughly 95% CD4, over 85% CD8).

CDR1 is DFQATT and CDR2 is SNEGSKA in the germline V gene (reference sequence). The J segment lost 2 bases and the V segment lost 8 bases, leaving 11 bases of the junction unmatched. This CDR3 has 15 amino acids. As TCR cDNA was made by 5'RACE template switching, a universal primer site and UMIs were added. TCRdb passed the 5' RACE reads through MiXCR, listing each CDR3 protein once. The table shows 200,000 to 300,000 distinct CDR3 sequences, with roughly 13% occurring only once. As for this clonotype: Its specificity is unknown.

The receptor was isolated from a young man who received the YFV17D yellow fever vaccine. The gene calls are TRBV20-1 and TRBJ2-1; 8 bases fit TRBD2. Sequencing was performed on CD4+ T cells sorted from PBMCs, taken 45 days after the yellow fever booster vaccination. As DNA, the CDR3 is TGCAGTACCCCCGCCGGACTAGCCGCCTACAATGAGCAGTTCTTC. Protein sequence: CSTPAGLAAYNEQFF.